The rows below give T cell receptor beta chains drawn from one sample of a study of blood T cell repertoires in COVID-19. Only in-frame clones appear in the TCRdb table, and some are missing; sequencing was by immunoSEQ multiplex PCR. The sample includes tens of thousands of clones, 89% of them seen just once. Sequencing input: peripheral blood. These receptors were obtained from a woman in her seventies with acute or convalescent COVID-19. CDR3s include the opening cysteine and the closing phenylalanine or tryptophan. Each record gives: V gene, J gene, D gene, clone size, CDR3 DNA, CDR3 protein. The D gene is left open where the match is weak. Clone size is shown for a subset of rows, as once, few, many or a class of expanded clone.

V: TRBV28; J: TRBJ1-6; D: TRBD1; size: NA; DNA: TGTGCCAGCAAACGACAGGGAAACGGCGGCAATTCACCCCTCCACTTT; CDR3: CASKRQGNGGNSPLHF
V: TRBV19; J: TRBJ1-2; D: NA; size: NA; DNA: TGTGCCAGTAGATTTGTGGGAGAAGTCTATGGCTACACCTTC; CDR3: CASRFVGEVYGYTF
V: TRBV10-3; J: TRBJ1-1; D: TRBD1; size: NA; DNA: TGTGCCATTGCCGGACAGGGCTCTGGGAACACTGAAGCTTTCTTT; CDR3: CAIAGQGSGNTEAFF
V: TRBV9; J: TRBJ2-1; D: TRBD1; size: NA; DNA: TGTGCCAGCAGCGTAGTGGCCCAGGGGGCTTTTGAGCAGTTCTTC; CDR3: CASSVVAQGAFEQFF
V: TRBV19; J: TRBJ1-5; D: NA; size: NA; DNA: TGTGCCAGTAGTATAGATCTGGGGGGGAATCAGCCCCAGCATTTT; CDR3: CASSIDLGGNQPQHF
V: TRBV4-1; J: TRBJ2-7; D: NA; size: once; DNA: TGCGCCAGCAGCCAAGAGAGGCAGGGGATATACGAGCAGTACTTC; CDR3: CASSQERQGIYEQYF
V: TRBV2; J: TRBJ2-1; D: TRBD2; size: NA; DNA: TGTGCCAGCGGGTCCCGTAGCGGGGGGAGATACAATGAGCAGTTCTTC; CDR3: CASGSRSGGRYNEQFF
V: TRBV5-5; J: TRBJ1-6; D: NA; size: NA; DNA: TGTGCCAGCAGCTTGGTTCCGACAGAAAGTTCACCCCTCCACTTT; CDR3: CASSLVPTESSPLHF
V: TRBV7-9; J: TRBJ1-1; D: TRBD1; size: NA; DNA: TGTGCCAGCAGCCCCGACAGGGGGAACACTGAAGCTTTCTTT; CDR3: CASSPDRGNTEAFF
V: TRBV7-9; J: TRBJ2-5; D: TRBD1; size: NA; DNA: TGTGCCAGCAGCGCCACAGGGGGCGCGGGAGAGACCCAGTACTTC; CDR3: CASSATGGAGETQYF
V: TRBV5-1; J: TRBJ2-5; D: NA; size: NA; DNA: TGCGCCAGCAGCTCATCGGGGACCCAGTACTTC; CDR3: CASSSSGTQYF
V: TRBV5-1; J: TRBJ1-6; D: TRBD1; size: few; DNA: TGCGCCAGCAGCTCGGGACAGGGGCGTTCACCCCTCCACTTT; CDR3: CASSSGQGRSPLHF
V: TRBV11-2; J: TRBJ2-2; D: TRBD1; size: once; DNA: TGTGCCAGCAGCAGGACAGGGGACACCGGGGAGCTGTTTTTT; CDR3: CASSRTGDTGELFF
V: TRBV5-8; J: TRBJ1-2; D: NA; size: NA; DNA: TGTGCCAGCAGCTTGGCTTCCCGGGGGGGGTCGTATGGCTACACCTTC; CDR3: CASSLASRGGSYGYTF
V: TRBV3-1/TRBV3-2; J: TRBJ2-2; D: TRBD2; size: NA; DNA: TGTGCCAGCAGCCCTACAATTGGACTAGCGGGAGTTCCGAACACCGGGGAGCTGTTTTTT; CDR3: CASSPTIGLAGVPNTGELFF
V: TRBV19; J: TRBJ2-7; D: NA; size: NA; DNA: TGTGCCAGTAGTAGGGAGTTTAGGGACTACGAGCAGTACTTC; CDR3: CASSREFRDYEQYF
V: TRBV19; J: TRBJ1-1; D: NA; size: NA; DNA: TGTGCCAGTAGTCCCCAGGCCATGAACACTGAAGCTTTCTTT; CDR3: CASSPQAMNTEAFF
V: TRBV28; J: TRBJ2-1; D: NA; size: NA; DNA: TGTGCCAGCAGTTTATATGAGCTGGGCCATGAGCAGTTCTTC; CDR3: CASSLYELGHEQFF
V: TRBV19; J: TRBJ1-1; D: NA; size: NA; DNA: TGTGCCAGTAGTATAGATGTGCGTACTGAAGCTTTCTTT; CDR3: CASSIDVRTEAFF
V: TRBV28; J: TRBJ2-4; D: TRBD2; size: NA; DNA: TGTGCCAGCAGGGGGAGGGAATGGCCCAAAAACATTCAGTACTTC; CDR3: CASRGREWPKNIQYF
V: TRBV14; J: TRBJ1-2; D: TRBD1; size: NA; DNA: TGTGCCAGCAGTCACCGGGACAGAGCCCTCTATGGCTACACCTTC; CDR3: CASSHRDRALYGYTF
V: TRBV4-1; J: TRBJ2-1; D: NA; size: NA; DNA: TGCGCCAGCAGTCGCACCGGGACTCGGTCCTACAATGAGCAGTTCTTC; CDR3: CASSRTGTRSYNEQFF
V: TRBV28; J: TRBJ2-6; D: NA; size: NA; DNA: TGTGCCAGCAGTTCCCCCCAGGCTGGGGCCAACGTCCTGACTTTC; CDR3: CASSSPQAGANVLTF
V: TRBV6-6; J: TRBJ2-3; D: TRBD1; size: NA; DNA: TGTGCCAGCGGGGGTGGACAGGGGACAGATACGCAGTATTTT; CDR3: CASGGGQGTDTQYF
V: TRBV6-5; J: TRBJ1-4; D: TRBD1; size: few; DNA: TGTTGCACCCGCGGGGACAGGGGTCGTGAAAAACTGTTTTTT; CDR3: CCTRGDRGREKLFF
V: TRBV28; J: TRBJ1-2; D: TRBD1; size: few; DNA: TGTGCCAGCAGTCCCGGGACAGGAACTTATGGCTACACCTTC; CDR3: CASSPGTGTYGYTF
V: TRBV27; J: TRBJ2-2; D: TRBD2; size: NA; DNA: TGTGCCAGCCGGAGACTAGCGGGAAGCGGGAGCACCGGGGAGCTGTTTTTT; CDR3: CASRRLAGSGSTGELFF
V: TRBV6-2/TRBV6-3; J: TRBJ1-5; D: NA; size: NA; DNA: TGTGCCAGCAGCCCGGGGGGAAGCAATCAGCCCCAGCATTTT; CDR3: CASSPGGSNQPQHF
V: TRBV27; J: TRBJ2-5; D: TRBD2; size: once; DNA: TGTGCCAGCAGTTTGACTACCGGACTAGCGGGAGTACCCGACCAAGAGACCCAGTACTTC; CDR3: CASSLTTGLAGVPDQETQYF
V: TRBV5-1; J: TRBJ1-1; D: TRBD1; size: NA; DNA: TGCGCCAGCAGCTTGAAACCGGGACAGGGCCCTGAAGCTTTCTTT; CDR3: CASSLKPGQGPEAFF
V: TRBV3-1/TRBV3-2; J: TRBJ1-6; D: TRBD1; size: NA; DNA: TGTGCCAGCAGCCAGACGGGACAGATGTGGAATTCACCCCTCCACTTT; CDR3: CASSQTGQMWNSPLHF
V: TRBV28; J: TRBJ1-2; D: TRBD1; size: NA; DNA: TGTGCCAGCAGTCGCCGGACGACAGGGGTTCATGGCTACACCTTC; CDR3: CASSRRTTGVHGYTF
V: TRBV6-2/TRBV6-3; J: TRBJ1-1; D: NA; size: NA; DNA: TGTGCCAGCAGTTACGCCTTCCGCGATTTCAACACTGAAGCTTTCTTT; CDR3: CASSYAFRDFNTEAFF
V: TRBV29-1; J: TRBJ1-2; D: NA; size: NA; DNA: TGCAGCGTCGAGGAGTCCAGAACAAATCTAGCTAACTATGGCTACACCTTC; CDR3: CSVEESRTNLANYGYTF
V: TRBV7-9; J: TRBJ1-2; D: TRBD1; size: NA; DNA: TGTGCCACAAGCTTAGCGGATAGGGACAGGGCTGGCTACACCTTC; CDR3: CATSLADRDRAGYTF
V: TRBV28; J: TRBJ1-1; D: TRBD1; size: NA; DNA: TGTGCCAGCAGCACCCTCGGACAGGCGAACACTGAAGCTTTCTTT; CDR3: CASSTLGQANTEAFF
V: TRBV29-1; J: TRBJ2-1; D: TRBD2; size: once; DNA: TGCAGCGTTGTCGTAGGAGCGGGGGGAGGCAATGAGCAGTTCTTC; CDR3: CSVVVGAGGGNEQFF
V: TRBV5-4; J: TRBJ2-1; D: NA; size: NA; DNA: TGTGCCAGCGGACAACCGTACAATGAGCAGTTCTTC; CDR3: CASGQPYNEQFF
V: TRBV7-9; J: TRBJ1-1; D: NA; size: once; DNA: TGTGCCAGCAGCTTAGGTATAGGAGGGAACACTGAAGCTTTCTTT; CDR3: CASSLGIGGNTEAFF
V: TRBV21-1; J: TRBJ1-5; D: NA; size: NA; DNA: TGTGCCAGCAGCAAAGCGCGGAGGGGGCTGGGCAATCAGCCCCAGCATTTT; CDR3: CASSKARRGLGNQPQHF
V: TRBV3-1/TRBV3-2; J: TRBJ1-5; D: NA; size: NA; DNA: TGTGCCAGCAGCCAAGATCTTGGAGGGTTTAGAAGCAATCAGCCCCAGCATTTT; CDR3: CASSQDLGGFRSNQPQHF
V: TRBV7-2; J: TRBJ1-2; D: TRBD1; size: NA; DNA: TGTGCCAGCAGCTCGCCCGGGACAGGGGGCGGCTACACCTTC; CDR3: CASSSPGTGGGYTF
V: TRBV6-6; J: TRBJ2-2; D: NA; size: NA; DNA: TGTGCCAGCAGTTACTCGACTATGGCCGGGGAGCTGTTTTTT; CDR3: CASSYSTMAGELFF
V: TRBV20-1; J: TRBJ1-2; D: TRBD1; size: few; DNA: TGCAGTGCTTCCGGACAGGGCCCTCGCACCTTC; CDR3: CSASGQGPRTF
V: TRBV11-2; J: TRBJ2-1; D: TRBD2; size: NA; DNA: TGTGCCAGCAGCTTACGGACTAGCGGATACAATGAGCAGTTCTTC; CDR3: CASSLRTSGYNEQFF
V: TRBV18; J: TRBJ2-5; D: TRBD1; size: NA; DNA: TGTGCCAGCTCACAGGGACAGCAAGAGACCCAGTACTTC; CDR3: CASSQGQQETQYF
V: TRBV27; J: TRBJ1-5; D: NA; size: once; DNA: TGTGCCAGCAGTCACCTAGGGGGGGGCGGTCAGCCCCAGCATTTT; CDR3: CASSHLGGGGQPQHF
V: TRBV28; J: TRBJ1-5; D: NA; size: NA; DNA: TGTGCCAGCAGTTCAGCCCCGGGGTTTAGCAATCAGCCCCAGCATTTT; CDR3: CASSSAPGFSNQPQHF
V: TRBV27; J: TRBJ1-5; D: NA; size: once; DNA: TGTGCCAGCGGGAGGACGTCAACCAATGAGCCCCAGCATTTT; CDR3: CASGRTSTNEPQHF